One sample yielded the 27 T cell receptor beta chains listed below, sequenced in a study of control samples from healthy donors and cancer patients (dated by TCRdb to about 2020). Libraries were constructed by the immunoSEQ multiplex PCR assay. TCRdb re-hosts the immuneACCESS table, in-frame sequences only. Its copies lack some clones; in the studies checked, an unresolved V gene accounts for under half of them, and the cause for the rest is not known. The sample table contains 30,000 to 40,000 clones; only one count was recorded for 86% of them. Of the sample, 1.5% to 2% falls within the top ten clones. The sequenced material came from PBMCs. These receptors were obtained from a woman aged 40 to 50 with lung cancer.

This clone appeared once. Distinct nucleotide sequences in the sample also encode this CDR3. The chain is built from TRBV7-9 and TRBJ1-3; 8 positions agree with TRBD1. The germline gives CDR1 SEHNR, CDR2 FQNEAQ (reference sequence). The CDR3 covers 14 residues. V shed 4 bases, J shed 7 bases, and the junction held 6 bases outside the gene matches. CDR3 residues: CASSSTGDGNTIYF. In DNA, the CDR3 is TGTGCCAGCAGCTCGACAGGGGACGGCAACACCATATATTTT.

J is TRBJ1-6 and V is TRBV3-1 (or the pseudogene TRBV3-2); 7 nucleotides match TRBD1. From germline, CDR1 is LGHDT and CDR2 YNNKEL (reference sequence). The J segment lost 10 bases and the V segment lost 6 bases, leaving 9 bases of the junction unmatched. This CDR3 contains 14 residues. CDR3 loop: CASSRQGGGSPLHF. As DNA, the CDR3 is TGTGCCAGCAGTCGACAGGGAGGGGGCTCACCCCTCCACTTT.

This rearrangement joins TRBV6-2 or TRBV6-3 to TRBJ2-7, with D perhaps given as TRBD1 or TRBD2 (5 bases each). Trimming pared 0 bases from V and 2 bases from J, leaving 14 bases between. This CDR3 comprises 16 residues. Germline V gives CDR1 MNHEY, CDR2 SVGEGT. CDR3 DNA: TGTGCCAGCAGTTACTCCTACCAGGGACCGACCTACGAGCAGTACTTC. Translating it yields CASSYSYQGPTYEQYF.

The chain combines TRBV4-2 with TRBJ1-5; no firm D call. Germline values: CDR1 LGHNA, CDR2 YNFKEQ. V was clipped by 0 bases and J by 4 bases, with 7 bases between them. This CDR3 contains 14 residues. The CDR3 DNA follows: TGTGCCAGCAGCCAAGAAACACTTAATCAGCCCCAGCATTTT. Its translation is CASSQETLNQPQHF.

The chain has TRBV5-5 and TRBJ2-6; 8 bases map to TRBD1. CDR3 length: 17 amino acids. J was trimmed by 4 bases and V by 4 bases; bases with no gene match: 10. Germline assignment: CDR1 SGHKS and CDR2 YYEKEE (reference sequence). CDR3 in DNA: TGTGCCAGCAGCCTCGGACAGGGAGGCTCCGGGGCCAACGTCCTGACTTTC. Protein: CASSLGQGGSGANVLTF.

CDR3 nucleotide sequence: TGTGCCAGCAGTCCGGACACGAACACTGAAGCTTTCTTT. Amino acid sequence: CASSPDTNTEAFF. The genes are TRBV2 and TRBJ1-1, with a tentative D call TRBD1 (5 bases). The CDR3 consists of 13 residues. Trimming pared 5 bases from V and 1 base from J, leaving 8 bases between. Germline V gives CDR1 SNHLY, CDR2 FYNNEI.

The V gene is TRBV3-1 (or the pseudogene TRBV3-2), the J gene TRBJ1-1; unclear D gene. This CDR3 is built from 17 residues. Trimming shortened V by 1 base and J by 6 bases, and 21 bases separated the two germline ends. Germline values: CDR1 LGHDT, CDR2 YNNKEL (reference sequence). The CDR3 spells CASSQGGSIYRNPEAFF. The CDR3 DNA sequence: TGTGCCAGCAGCCAAGGGGGATCGATTTACAGAAACCCTGAAGCTTTCTTT.

The CDR3 DNA reads as TGTGCCAGCACGACAGGGAGGGACACAGATACGCAGTATTTT. As protein: CASTTGRDTDTQYF. This sequence joins TRBV6-5 and TRBJ2-3, with D perhaps assigned TRBD1 or TRBD2 (7 bases each). The CDR3 is 14 amino acids. CDR1 MNHEY and CDR2 SVGAGI come from the germline V gene. Trimming removed 7 bases at V and 2 bases at J, with 13 bases between.

For the CDR3, the DNA is TGTGCCAGCAGCTTAGATGGGGCAGGGGTTGGGTACGAGCAGTACTTC. Translating gives CASSLDGAGVGYEQYF. The genes are TRBV11-2 and TRBJ2-7; tentatively, D is TRBD1 (6 bases). Trimming stripped 0 bases from V and 4 bases from J, with 16 bases between. Per germline, CDR1 SGHAT and CDR2 FQNNGV. The CDR3 has 16 amino acids.

The CDR3, as DNA: TGTGCCAGCAGCTTAGGGGCTAGCGGACGCGAGCAGTTCTTC. It specifies CASSLGASGREQFF. V usage is TRBV7-3 and J usage is TRBJ2-1, with TRBD2 matching over 7 bases. The length of the CDR3 is 14 residues. The V gene end was trimmed by 2 bases and the J gene end by 10 bases; junction bases not matched to a gene: 8. The germline V gene has CDR1 SGHTA and CDR2 FQGTGA.

This chain links TRBV30 with TRBJ1-1; 7 nucleotides align to TRBD1. V lost 2 bases, J lost 5 bases, and 8 bases stayed unmatched. The CDR3 spans 14 residues. Germline CDR1 and CDR2: GTSNPN and SVGIG (reference sequence). CDR3 amino acids: CAWSLRQGRTEAFF. As DNA, the CDR3 is TGTGCCTGGAGTCTTAGACAGGGCCGGACTGAAGCTTTCTTT.

In DNA, the CDR3 is TGTGCCAGCTCTGGGGCAGAAACTGAAAAACTGTTTTTT. It yields the protein CASSGAETEKLFF. The chain recombines TRBV2 with TRBJ1-4; D perhaps matches TRBD1 (5 bases). CDR1 and CDR2 (germline): SNHLY, FYNNEI. Trimming left V 8 bases short and J 7 bases short, with 14 bases between. The CDR3 is 13 amino acids.

The chain carries TRBV5-8 and TRBJ1-1, with TRBD1 as a possible D gene (6 bases). This CDR3 is 16 amino acids long. Germline CDR1 SGHTS, CDR2 YDEGEE. Trimming pared 2 bases from V and 4 bases from J, leaving 18 bases between. CDR3 DNA: TGTGCCAGCAGCTTCCCGGGGGGGGCAGAAGTCACTGAAGCTTTCTTT. Translating it yields CASSFPGGAEVTEAFF. Complete variable domain (other parts from reference TRBV5-8 and TRBJ1-1): EAGVTQSPTHLIKTRGQQATLRCSPISGHTSVYWYQQALGLGLQFLLWYDEGEERNRGNFPPRFSGRQFPNYSSELNVNALELEDSALYLCASSFPGGAEVTEAFFGQGTRLTVV.

The rearrangement uses TRBV9 and TRBJ1-3, with unresolved D. Trimming shortened V by 3 bases and J by 2 bases, and 6 bases separated the two germline ends. Germline V gene data show CDR1 as SGDLS and CDR2 as YYNGEE. This CDR3 is 13 amino acids long. Written as DNA, the CDR3 is TGTGCCAGCAGCGCTCCGGCTGGAAACACCATATATTTT. Its protein product is CASSAPAGNTIYF.

The chain recombines TRBV6-1 with TRBJ2-1, with TRBD2 as a possible D gene (6 bases). Germline V gene lookup returns CDR1 MNHNS and CDR2 SASEGT. The V gene lost 1 base and the J gene lost 2 bases, with 12 bases spanning the gap. The CDR3 covers 16 residues. In nucleotides, the CDR3 is TGTGCCAGCAGTGAAGAACTGGGGGAGGCCTACAATGAGCAGTTCTTC. This translates into CASSEELGEAYNEQFF.

The chain couples TRBV28 to TRBJ1-3; D perhaps matches TRBD1 (5 bases). This CDR3 comprises 14 residues. Between the trimmed V and J ends, which lost 3 bases and 8 bases, there was a span of 14 bases. The V gene's germline CDR1 is MDHEN and CDR2 SYDVKM. In nucleotides, the CDR3 is TGTGCCAGCAGTTTGGGCCAGGGAGGATACACCATATATTTT. Residues: CASSLGQGGYTIYF.

In its sample, this clone was seen a few times. V is TRBV27 and J is TRBJ2-7; the D is unclear. V lost 0 bases and J 4 bases, leaving 7 bases between the germline ends. This CDR3 spans 13 amino acids. The germline V gene encodes CDR1 MNHEY and CDR2 SMNVEV (reference sequence). This CDR3 is CASSLSGLYEQYF. CDR3 in DNA: TGTGCCAGCAGTTTATCAGGCCTATACGAGCAGTACTTC.

The chain recombines TRBV12-3 or TRBV12-4 with TRBJ1-2; D uncertain. Trimming took 5 bases from V and 8 from J, leaving 9 bases between them. CDR3 length: 11 amino acids. CDR3 residues: CASSRSGGYTF. Here the CDR3 DNA reads TGTGCCAGCAGTCGCTCGGGGGGCTACACCTTC.

The gene calls are TRBV5-4 and TRBJ1-6; 7 bases line up with TRBD1. Germline V CDR1 and CDR2: SGHNT, YYREEE (reference sequence). The length of the CDR3 is 16 residues. V lost 3 bases to trimming and J lost 6 bases; unmatched junction nucleotides: 9. CDR3 coding DNA: TGTGCCAGCAGCTCCGATCCGGGACAGATTAATTCACCCCTCCACTTT. Protein sequence: CASSSDPGQINSPLHF.

This clone was detected once. The rearrangement uses TRBV9 and TRBJ1-6; D unclear. The CDR3 loop spans 18 amino acids. Between the trimmed V and J ends, which lost 0 bases and 8 bases, there was a span of 21 bases. Germline assignment: CDR1 SGDLS and CDR2 YYNGEE. Here the CDR3 reads CASSVDVGNGGWDSPLHF. For the CDR3, the DNA is TGTGCCAGCAGCGTAGATGTTGGTAACGGAGGTTGGGATTCACCCCTCCACTTT.

This clone was seen a handful of times. The chain is built from TRBV5-4 and TRBJ1-1; D call uncertain. V shed 2 bases and J shed 1 base, with 9 bases lying between them. This CDR3 spans 14 amino acids. Germline loops: CDR1 SGHNT, CDR2 YYREEE (reference sequence). CDR3: CASSFAMGNTEAFF. DNA for the CDR3: TGTGCCAGCAGCTTCGCGATGGGGAACACTGAAGCTTTCTTT.

V and J are TRBV11-1 and TRBJ2-1; 8 nucleotides match TRBD2. J gave up 9 bases and V 6 bases, and 13 bases lay outside the gene matches. Germline CDR1 and CDR2: SGHAT and FQDESV (reference sequence). This CDR3 is 15 amino acids long. In DNA, the CDR3 is TGTGCCAGCAGGATCGGCGGTAGCGGGGCTGGTGAGCAGTTCTTC. The encoded protein is CASRIGGSGAGEQFF.

The sample holds a few counts of this clone. This chain connects TRBV15 to TRBJ1-1; D unresolved. The CDR3 is 15 residues long. V lost 3 bases, J lost 1 base, and 12 bases lay in between. The germline V gene encodes CDR1 LNHNV and CDR2 YYDKDF (reference sequence). DNA of the CDR3: TGTGCCACCAGCAGCCCCCCCGGCGGGAACACTGAAGCTTTCTTT. It yields the protein CATSSPPGGNTEAFF.

The J gene is TRBJ2-5, the V gene TRBV6-2 or TRBV6-3, with D perhaps matching TRBD2 (6 bases). In germline, CDR1 is MNHEY, CDR2 SVGEGT. The CDR3 runs 13 residues. V lost 5 bases and J 5 bases, leaving 12 bases between the germline ends. This CDR3 is CASSRLESETQYF. CDR3 sequence (DNA): TGTGCCAGCAGTCGACTAGAGTCGGAGACCCAGTACTTC.

This chain connects TRBV5-5 to TRBJ2-7, with 8 bases identical to TRBD2. The ends lost 2 bases at V and 3 bases at J; junction bases unmatched: 7. This CDR3 region has 15 residues. Germline CDR1 SGHKS, CDR2 YYEKEE (reference sequence). CDR3 nucleotide sequence: TGTGCCAGCAGCTTTTCCGGGAGGGTAGACTACGAGCAGTACTTC. It yields the protein CASSFSGRVDYEQYF. Supplemented by reference TRBV5-5 and TRBJ2-7, the full variable domain reads DAGVTQSPTHLIKTRGQQVTLRCSPISGHKSVSWYQQVLGQGPQFIFQYYEKEERGRGNFPDRFSARQFPNYSSELNVNALLLGDSALYLCASSFSGRVDYEQYFGPGTRLTVT.

The J gene is TRBJ1-1, the V gene TRBV5-6; D not resolved. This CDR3 region has 13 residues. Trimming removed 1 base from V and 11 bases from J, with 15 bases in between. Germline CDR1 is SGHDT and CDR2 is YYEEEE. In DNA form, the CDR3 reads TGTGCCAGCAGCTTGTTTAGCATTCAATCGGCTTTCTTT. This encodes CASSLFSIQSAFF.

The chain carries TRBV19 and TRBJ2-1; 8 positions agree with TRBD2. CDR1 is LNHDA and CDR2 is SQIVND in the germline V gene (reference sequence). J was trimmed by 9 bases and V by 6 bases; bases with no gene match: 13. This CDR3 comprises 15 residues. The chain's CDR3 is CASRPTSGMSAEQFF. The CDR3 nucleotides are TGTGCCAGTAGGCCTACTAGCGGAATGAGTGCTGAGCAGTTCTTC.